The clone carrying this T cell receptor (beta chain) appeared many times. No antigen is known for it. This CDR3 is built from 16 residues. The ends were cut back, 1 base at V and 4 bases at J, with 16 bases in the middle. The data originate from a study of tumor-infiltrating lymphocytes in primary liver carcinoma. Whole-study findings and limits: Blood fell significantly below tumors in its top-250-clone fraction (p = 0.039).

DNA and RNA were both co-extracted from about 19-30 mg of bulk tissue that had not been sorted. Enrolled patients were chronically infected with HBV and treatment-naive. A primer matching the constant region was used to make TCR beta cDNA from 500 to 600 ng of total RNA. The TCR beta library was amplified through three nested multiplex PCR rounds in a modified ARM-PCR procedure. TRBV1-TRBV30 forward and Cbeta reverse primers drove the first two roughly 11-cycle rounds. TCRdb ran MiXCR on the multiplex PCR reads and lists one entry per CDR3 protein. The table lists about 99,000 distinct CDR3 sequences, around 63% of them singletons, with around 9.5% in the top ten.

Material: liver tumor tissue from sampling region 5. Subset in this sample: tumor region T5, tumor centre. This receptor was obtained from a woman aged 55-70 years with primary liver carcinoma and hepatitis B virus infection. V usage is TRBV12-3 or TRBV12-4 and J usage is TRBJ1-1; possibly TRBD1 for D (6 bases). Written as DNA, the CDR3 is TGTGCCAGCAGTTTAGGATTCGGGGGGCTGGTCACTGAAGCTTTCTTT. It encodes CASSLGFGGLVTEAFF.